The 29 T cell receptor beta chains presented below share a single source sample, sequenced in a study of blood T cells in healthy people across ages (dated by TCRdb to between 2014 and 2017). Receptor amplification or capture employed 5' RACE. The listed sequencing device is Illumina HiSeq 2500. The second PCR ran for about 6 to 12 cycles and used a J-beta primer mix along with a sample-barcoded 5' primer. TCRdb's own reprocessing of the public reads used fastp at Q25 and MiXCR and kept productive beta chains. CDR3 protein sequences are deduplicated, and each keeps its most common genes and DNA. Here the sample has approximately 800,000 distinct CDR3 sequences; roughly 25% occur a single time. Under 4% of the sample goes to the ten largest clones. The same sample was also studied in work on T cells of mothers and their children.

The source material was blood. The source of these receptors is a boy between 10 and 17 years old in good health.

This clonotype was recorded at least ten times. The rearrangement uses TRBV20-1 and TRBJ2-7; D unclear. There are 14 residues in the CDR3. V shed 6 bases and J shed 0 bases, with 15 bases lying between them. CDR1 and CDR2 from the germline V gene are DFQATT and SNEGSKA (reference sequence). Here the CDR3 reads CSAPSTQSSYEQYF. Here the CDR3 DNA reads TGCAGTGCCCCTTCAACTCAGAGCTCCTACGAGCAGTACTTC.

The rearrangement uses TRBV29-1 and TRBJ1-2, with D maybe TRBD1 (5 bases). Germline V gene lookup returns CDR1 SQVTM and CDR2 ANQGSEA. This CDR3 region has 12 residues. Trimming removed 7 bases at V and 7 bases at J, with 16 bases between. In DNA, the CDR3 is TGCAGCGCCGAGGACCAGGGATCTGGCTACACCTTC. Its translation: CSAEDQGSGYTF. The variable domain in full, completed from reference TRBV29-1 and TRBJ1-2, reads SAVISQKPSRDICQRGTSLTIQCQVDSQVTMMFWYRQQPGQSLTLIATANQGSEATYESGFVIDKFPISRPNLTFSTLTVSNMSPEDSSIYLCSAEDQGSGYTFGSGTRLTVV.

This rearrangement joins TRBV4-3 to TRBJ1-3; D ambiguous. The V and J ends lost 0 bases and 0 bases respectively, with 6 bases between them. The germline CDR1 and CDR2 sequences are LGHNA and YSLEER. The CDR3 sequence is 15 residues long. The CDR3 sequence: CASSQDRDSGNTIYF. The CDR3 nucleotides read TGCGCCAGCAGCCAAGATCGGGACTCTGGAAACACCATATATTTT.

The chain carries TRBV7-9 and TRBJ2-7; no firm D call. This CDR3 is 15 amino acids long. Germline V gene lookup returns CDR1 SEHNR and CDR2 FQNEAQ (reference sequence). The V end lost 4 bases, the J end lost 5 bases, and 18 bases lay between the germline ends. CDR3 region: CASSSDRVNPHEQYF. CDR3 DNA: TGTGCCAGCAGCTCGGACCGGGTCAACCCGCACGAGCAGTACTTC.

This clonotype was seen only a few times. The rearrangement links TRBV20-1 to TRBJ2-7; no reliable D call. The CDR3 has 12 amino acids. Trimming took off 5 bases at V and 0 bases at J, with 8 bases between the two ends. The V gene's germline CDR1 is DFQATT and CDR2 SNEGSKA (reference sequence). The CDR3 sequence: CSARKTSYEQYF. CDR3 nucleotides: TGCAGTGCTCGTAAGACCTCCTACGAGCAGTACTTC.

The chain joins TRBV4-2 to TRBJ2-2; 10 nucleotides align to TRBD1. The germline V gene encodes CDR1 LGHNA and CDR2 YNFKEQ. This CDR3 comprises 16 residues. V dropped 1 base and J dropped 2; count of bases not matched to a gene: 1. CDR3 in amino acids: CASSQGDRGNTGELFF. In nucleotides, the CDR3 is TGTGCCAGCAGCCAAGGGGACAGGGGTAACACCGGGGAGCTGTTTTTT.

The chain links TRBV12-3 or TRBV12-4 to TRBJ2-2; D is possibly TRBD2 (5 bases). CDR3 length: 14 amino acids. Between the trimmed V and J ends, which lost 6 bases and 6 bases, there was a span of 14 bases. In nucleotides, the CDR3 is TGTGCCAGCAGGAGGGATGGGGAATCCGGGGAGCTGTTTTTT. This translates into CASRRDGESGELFF.

The sample holds one count of this clonotype. For the CDR3, the DNA is TGTGCCAGCAGTTTATCGTGGGACCGATATAATTCACCCCTCCACTTT. Translating gives CASSLSWDRYNSPLHF. The chain uses TRBV27 and TRBJ1-6, with TRBD1 as a possible D gene (5 bases). The CDR3 extends over 16 amino acids. In germline, CDR1 is MNHEY, CDR2 SMNVEV (reference sequence). Trimming stripped 0 bases from V and 4 bases from J, with 10 bases between.

A few counts support this clonotype. The chain combines TRBV11-2 with TRBJ2-7; TRBD2 matches at 16 bases. The CDR3 spans 20 residues. V was clipped by 4 bases and J by 2 bases; unmatched bases: 14. Germline V lookup: CDR1 SGHAT, CDR2 FQNNGV. The CDR3 is CASSSMDDRGLAGGTYEQYF. The CDR3 DNA sequence: TGTGCCAGCAGCTCAATGGACGACAGGGGACTAGCGGGAGGGACCTACGAGCAGTACTTC.

The V gene is TRBV7-2, the J gene TRBJ1-3; TRBD1 matches 7 bases. Germline lookup yields CDR1 SGHTA and CDR2 FQGNSA. The CDR3 loop spans 15 amino acids. Trimming at V came to 5 bases and at J to 3 bases, leaving 7 bases not matched to a gene. CDR3 sequence reads: CASSPSRQGGNTIYF. The CDR3 DNA sequence: TGTGCCAGCAGCCCAAGTCGACAGGGTGGAAACACCATATATTTT.

This clonotype was observed a handful of times. The V and J genes are TRBV28 and TRBJ2-5; D gene uncertain. The DNA end lines up better with TRBJ2-1; the J call may be wrong. The CDR3 totals 11 residues. Germline V gene lookup returns CDR1 MDHEN and CDR2 SYDVKM. CDR3 amino acids: CASIRGFEQFF. The CDR3 bases are TGTGCCAGCATCCGTGGATTTGAGCAGTTCTTC.

The chain employs TRBV20-1 and TRBJ2-7, with 7 bases lining up with TRBD2. The CDR3 consists of 14 residues. V shed 5 bases and J 2 bases; nucleotides not matched to a gene: 9. Germline V gene data show CDR1 as DFQATT and CDR2 as SNEGSKA (reference sequence). The CDR3 DNA follows: TGCAGTGCTTCAAAGCGGGAACCAACCTACGAGCAGTACTTC. It encodes CSASKREPTYEQYF.

The chain is built from TRBV7-2 and TRBJ2-6, with D unclear. This CDR3 comprises 16 residues. Deletions cut 1 base from V and 0 bases from J, with 7 bases between. Per germline, CDR1 SGHTA and CDR2 FQGNSA. CDR3 nucleotides: TGTGCCAGCAGCTTAGGATTGGGCTCTGGGGCCAACGTCCTGACTTTC. Its protein product is CASSLGLGSGANVLTF. Looking up the rest from reference TRBV7-2 and TRBJ2-6 gives the full variable domain: GAGVSQSPSNKVTEKGKDVELRCDPISGHTALYWYRQSLGQGLEFLIYFQGNSAPDKSGLPSDRFSAERTGGSVSTLTIQRTQQEDSAVYLCASSLGLGSGANVLTFGAGSRLTVL.

This clonotype was found a few times. The chain couples TRBV2 to TRBJ2-7; 11 positions match TRBD2. CDR3 length: 15 residues. Germline values: CDR1 SNHLY, CDR2 FYNNEI. The V segment lost 4 bases and the J segment 3 bases; nucleotides outside the gene matches: 5. The CDR3 reads CASSGPTSGDYEQYF. The CDR3 bases are TGTGCCAGCAGTGGACCGACTAGCGGGGACTACGAGCAGTACTTC.

The rearrangement links TRBV15 to TRBJ2-2; unclear D gene. The V end lost 7 bases, the J end lost 0 bases, and 3 bases lay between the germline ends. Germline loops: CDR1 LNHNV, CDR2 YYDKDF (reference sequence). The CDR3 has 12 residues. CDR3 region: CATTSNTGELFF. The DNA for the CDR3 is TGTGCCACCACCTCGAACACCGGGGAGCTGTTTTTT.

The V call is TRBV27, the J call TRBJ2-1; 9 bases map to TRBD2. The trim removed 9 bases at V and 7 bases at J, leaving 13 bases unmatched. This CDR3 is 15 amino acids long. Germline CDR1 and CDR2: MNHEY and SMNVEV (reference sequence). The chain's CDR3 is CASKIAGEPRNEQFF. CDR3 nucleotide sequence: TGTGCCAGTAAAATAGCGGGGGAGCCGAGGAATGAGCAGTTCTTC.

There are a few counts of this clonotype. This chain joins TRBV27 and TRBJ2-1; D uncertain. The end of the DNA fits TRBJ2-7 better, so the J call may be wrong. The germline gives CDR1 MNHEY, CDR2 SMNVEV (reference sequence). The CDR3 totals 13 residues. This CDR3 reads CASGQQLSYEQYF. In nucleotides, the CDR3 is TGTGCCAGCGGCCAACAGCTATCCTACGAGCAGTACTTC.

This clonotype was recorded a few times. The chain carries TRBV7-6 and TRBJ2-3; D unresolved. This CDR3 is 15 amino acids long. V gave up 5 bases and J gave up 1 base, with 13 bases separating them. Germline V CDR1 and CDR2: SGHVS, FNYEAQ. CDR3 DNA: TGTGCCAGCAGCCTTAGCCCCCCGCGCACAGATACGCAGTATTTT. This gives the protein CASSLSPPRTDTQYF.

The sample holds a few counts of this clonotype. CDR3 region: CSSVKGILDLRNTDTQYF. Written as DNA, the CDR3 is TGCAGTTCAGTCAAGGGTATACTGGACCTGCGAAACACAGATACGCAGTATTTT. The chain carries TRBV20-1 and TRBJ2-3; D is ambiguous. Trimming removed 8 bases at V and 2 bases at J, with 29 bases between. This CDR3 has 18 amino acids. Germline V gene lookup returns CDR1 DFQATT and CDR2 SNEGSKA (reference sequence).

The chain couples TRBV29-1 to TRBJ2-1; no firm D call. Trimming took 3 bases from V and 4 from J, leaving 7 bases between them. This CDR3 is built from 12 residues. CDR1 and CDR2 from the germline V gene are SQVTM and ANQGSEA. CDR3 sequence: CSVDSSYNEQFF. CDR3 sequence (DNA): TGCAGCGTTGACAGTAGTTACAATGAGCAGTTCTTC.

The rearrangement links TRBV9 to TRBJ2-1; no definite D call. From germline, CDR1 is SGDLS and CDR2 YYNGEE. V shed 2 bases and J shed 5 bases, with 11 bases lying between them. The CDR3 totals 14 residues. CDR3 loop: CASSVYSDHNEQFF. The CDR3 nucleotides are TGTGCCAGCAGCGTCTACTCGGATCACAATGAGCAGTTCTTC. Variable domain in full (rest from reference TRBV9 and TRBJ2-1): DSGVTQTPKHLITATGQRVTLRCSPRSGDLSVYWYQQSLDQGLQFLIQYYNGEERAKGNILERFSAQQFPDLHSELNLSSLELGDSALYFCASSVYSDHNEQFFGPGTRLTVL.

The V and J genes are TRBV28 and TRBJ1-2; no firm D call. Trimming left V 3 bases short and J 7 bases short, with 15 bases between. The CDR3 is 14 residues long. The germline CDR1 and CDR2 sequences are MDHEN and SYDVKM. The CDR3 protein is CASSFSGQLGGYTF. CDR3 DNA: TGTGCCAGCAGTTTCTCCGGGCAGCTCGGTGGCTACACCTTC.

This chain joins TRBV7-9 and TRBJ1-2; possibly TRBD1 for D (5 bases). Germline V lookup: CDR1 SEHNR, CDR2 FQNEAQ (reference sequence). V lost 5 bases, J lost 7 bases, and 17 bases lay in between. There are 14 residues in the CDR3. The CDR3 nucleotides read TGTGCCAGCAGCGGGGACCTTCAGATTAGTGGCTACACCTTC. This encodes CASSGDLQISGYTF.

This clonotype was recorded a few times. V is TRBV28 and J is TRBJ1-1; no definite D call. From germline, CDR1 is MDHEN and CDR2 SYDVKM. V dropped 6 bases and J dropped 0 bases, with 14 bases sitting between them. This CDR3 region has 15 residues. The CDR3 DNA follows: TGTGCCAGCAGCTGGACGCCTGGTCTGAACACTGAAGCTTTCTTT. Its translation is CASSWTPGLNTEAFF.

This chain links TRBV27 with TRBJ1-2; 8 nucleotides match TRBD1. From germline, CDR1 is MNHEY and CDR2 SMNVEV (reference sequence). V lost 5 bases, J lost 0 bases, and 8 bases stayed unmatched. This CDR3 has 16 residues. CDR3 DNA sequence: TGTGCCAGCAGTAGACAGGGGAGTTGGTCTAACTATGGCTACACCTTC. The encoded protein is CASSRQGSWSNYGYTF.

The rearrangement uses TRBV9 and TRBJ1-1, with a possible D match to TRBD1 (6 bases). Germline CDR1 reads SGDLS; CDR2 reads YYNGEE. V lost 1 base and J lost 1, with 11 bases in between. The CDR3 has 15 residues. The CDR3 sequence: CASSVRPGANTEAFF. In DNA, the CDR3 is TGTGCCAGCAGCGTACGCCCAGGGGCGAACACTGAAGCTTTCTTT.

V is TRBV7-8 and J is TRBJ2-5, with 8 bases aligning to TRBD2. Germline V gives CDR1 SGHVS, CDR2 FQNEAQ. The CDR3 extends over 14 amino acids. Losses at the gene ends were 5 bases for V and 4 bases for J; bases not matched to a gene: 6. CDR3 sequence: CASSHGTRAETQYF. CDR3 nucleotides: TGTGCCAGCAGCCACGGGACTAGGGCAGAGACCCAGTACTTC.

The V call is TRBV29-1, the J call TRBJ2-1; 9 nucleotides line up with TRBD1. CDR1 and CDR2 (germline): SQVTM, ANQGSEA. V dropped 1 base and J dropped 8; count of bases not matched to a gene: 3. The CDR3 consists of 13 residues. CDR3 loop: CSVEGDRVYEQFF. The CDR3 DNA is TGCAGCGTTGAAGGGGACAGGGTGTATGAGCAGTTCTTC.

The V gene is TRBV4-1, the J gene TRBJ2-7; perhaps TRBD2 as D (6 bases). Trimming took off 6 bases at V and 3 bases at J, with 18 bases between the two ends. CDR3 length: 15 amino acids. From germline, CDR1 is MGHRA and CDR2 YSYEKL. The CDR3 loop reads CASRTSPLANYEQYF. The CDR3, as DNA: TGCGCCAGCAGGACCTCTCCTCTAGCGAACTACGAGCAGTACTTC.